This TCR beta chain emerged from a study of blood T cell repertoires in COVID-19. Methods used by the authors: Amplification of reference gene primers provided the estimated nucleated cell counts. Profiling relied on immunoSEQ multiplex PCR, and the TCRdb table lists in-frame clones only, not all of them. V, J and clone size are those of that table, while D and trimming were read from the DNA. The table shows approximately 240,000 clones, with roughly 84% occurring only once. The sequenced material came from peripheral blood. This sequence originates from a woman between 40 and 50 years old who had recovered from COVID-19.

In nucleotides, the CDR3 is TGTGCCAGCTCACCCCGGGGGGATTCCTACGAGCAGTACTTC. Translation gives CASSPRGDSYEQYF. The chain uses TRBV18 and TRBJ2-7, with 7 bases lining up with TRBD2. Germline values: CDR1 KGHSH, CDR2 LQKENI. V was pared by 3 bases and J by 1 base, with 3 bases of the junction left unmatched. CDR3 length equals 14 residues.